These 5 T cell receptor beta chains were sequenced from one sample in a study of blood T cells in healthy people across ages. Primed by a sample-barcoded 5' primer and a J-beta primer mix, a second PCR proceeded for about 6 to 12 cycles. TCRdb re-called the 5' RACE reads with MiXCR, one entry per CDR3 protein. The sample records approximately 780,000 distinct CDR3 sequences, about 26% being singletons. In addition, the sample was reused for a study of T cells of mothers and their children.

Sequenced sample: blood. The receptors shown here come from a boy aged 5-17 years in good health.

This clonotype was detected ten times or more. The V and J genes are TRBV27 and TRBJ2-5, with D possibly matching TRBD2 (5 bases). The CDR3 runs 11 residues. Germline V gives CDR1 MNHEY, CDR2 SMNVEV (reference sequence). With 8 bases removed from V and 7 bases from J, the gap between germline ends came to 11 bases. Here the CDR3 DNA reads TGTGCCAGCGGAGGTGCAGGGACCCAGTACTTC. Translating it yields CASGGAGTQYF.

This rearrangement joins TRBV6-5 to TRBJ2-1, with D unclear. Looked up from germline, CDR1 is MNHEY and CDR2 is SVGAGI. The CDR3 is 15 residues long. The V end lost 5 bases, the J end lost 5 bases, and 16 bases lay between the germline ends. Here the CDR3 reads CASSLRMPTDNEQFF. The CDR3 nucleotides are TGTGCCAGCAGTCTCCGGATGCCCACCGACAATGAGCAGTTCTTC.

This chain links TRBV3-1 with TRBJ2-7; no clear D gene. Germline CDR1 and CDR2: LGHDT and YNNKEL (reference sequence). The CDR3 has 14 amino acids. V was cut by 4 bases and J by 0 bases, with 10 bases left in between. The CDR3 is CASSLGATSYEQYF. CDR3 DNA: TGTGCCAGCAGCCTGGGTGCCACCTCCTACGAGCAGTACTTC.

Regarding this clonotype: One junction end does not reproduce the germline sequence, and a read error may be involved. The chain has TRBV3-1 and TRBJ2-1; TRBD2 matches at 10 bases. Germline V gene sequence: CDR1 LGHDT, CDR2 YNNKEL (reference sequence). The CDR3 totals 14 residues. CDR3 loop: CASSRTSGVNKQFF. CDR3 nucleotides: TGTGCCAGCAGCCGAACTAGCGGGGTCAATAAGCAGTTCTTC.

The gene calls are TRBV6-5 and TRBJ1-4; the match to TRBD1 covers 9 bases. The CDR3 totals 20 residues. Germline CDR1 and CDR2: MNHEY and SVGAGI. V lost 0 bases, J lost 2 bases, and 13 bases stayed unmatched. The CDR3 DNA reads TGTGCCAGCAGTTACTCGCTGGGACAGGGCCCTTTGGGTACTAATGAAAAACTGTTTTTT. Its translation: CASSYSLGQGPLGTNEKLFF.